Following are 11 T cell receptor beta chains from one sample sequenced in a study of T cells after yellow fever vaccination. TCRdb fed the 5' RACE reads into MiXCR, producing one record per CDR3 protein. This sample yields under 700,000 distinct CDR3 sequences, of which around 17% are seen a single time; around 15% belongs to the top ten. Here the sequenced sample was PBMCs, taken around 5 days after the first yellow fever vaccination. These receptors originate from a man aged 18 to 29 who received the YFV17D yellow fever vaccine.

This clonotype was counted ten times or more. CDR3 amino acids: CASSVGPGYNEQFF. CDR3 coding DNA: TGTGCCAGCAGCGTAGGCCCGGGGTACAATGAGCAGTTCTTC. The chain recombines TRBV9 with TRBJ2-1; TRBD2 might be the D (5 bases). Germline V gene data show CDR1 as SGDLS and CDR2 as YYNGEE. The CDR3 extends over 14 amino acids. V gave up 0 bases and J gave up 4 bases, with 8 bases separating them.

This clonotype was seen a few times. The V call is TRBV2, the J call TRBJ2-5, with 8 bases matching TRBD2. The junction had 5 bases not matched to a gene; V was cut back by 1 base and J by 1 base. In germline, CDR1 is SNHLY, CDR2 FYNNEI. The length of the CDR3 is 16 residues. CDR3 DNA sequence: TGTGCCAGCAGTGAAGAGAAGCGGGGGCCCCAAGAGACCCAGTACTTC. Translation: CASSEEKRGPQETQYF.

This chain connects TRBV20-1 to TRBJ1-1; D is uncertain. Germline V lookup: CDR1 DFQATT, CDR2 SNEGSKA (reference sequence). The CDR3 extends over 13 amino acids. V was cut by 2 bases and J by 0 bases, with 7 bases left in between. CDR3: CSARSSVNTEAFF. DNA of the CDR3: TGCAGTGCTAGATCGTCGGTGAACACTGAAGCTTTCTTT.

This clonotype turned up a few times. This chain joins TRBV7-2 and TRBJ2-3, with 11 bases that match TRBD1. V gave up 4 bases and J gave up 8 bases; unmatched junction bases: 11. Germline CDR1 SGHTA, CDR2 FQGNSA. The CDR3 totals 16 residues. The DNA for the CDR3 is TGTGCCAGCAGCTACCGGACAGGGGGCTATGTAGGTACGCAGTATTTT. Protein: CASSYRTGGYVGTQYF.

V usage is TRBV11-2 and J usage is TRBJ2-7; 7 positions agree with TRBD1. The CDR3 length is 14 residues. Germline V gene data show CDR1 as SGHAT and CDR2 as FQNNGV. Trimming removed 5 bases from V and 5 bases from J; junction bases left unmatched: 9. CDR3 protein: CASSPRQGIHEQYF. In DNA form, the CDR3 reads TGTGCCAGCAGCCCTAGACAGGGAATCCACGAGCAGTACTTC. Full variable domain (missing parts from reference TRBV11-2 and TRBJ2-7): EAGVAQSPRYKIIEKRQSVAFWCNPISGHATLYWYQQILGQGPKLLIQFQNNGVVDDSQLPKDRFSAERLKGVDSTLKIQPAKLEDSAVYLCASSPRQGIHEQYFGPGTRLTVT.

The chain is built from TRBV11-2 and TRBJ2-2; D remains ambiguous. V was cut by 5 bases and J by 8 bases, with 15 bases left in between. This CDR3 is built from 14 residues. Looked up from germline, CDR1 is SGHAT and CDR2 is FQNNGV. Written as DNA, the CDR3 is TGTGCCAGCAGCGACCTGCTTCCGGCGGGGGAGCTGTTTTTT. Translation gives CASSDLLPAGELFF.

This clonotype was seen a few times. The chain uses TRBV12-3 or TRBV12-4 and TRBJ1-5, with 8 bases matching TRBD1. V lost 4 bases, J lost 7 bases, and 3 bases stayed unmatched. The CDR3 spans 13 residues. In DNA form, the CDR3 reads TGTGCCAGCAGTTACACAGGGGGACAGCCCCAGCATTTT. Translated: CASSYTGGQPQHF.

Here the CDR3 reads CSATTLRGVSYNEQFF. In nucleotides, the CDR3 is TGCAGTGCAACGACCCTGCGGGGGGTCTCCTACAATGAGCAGTTCTTC. The chain couples TRBV20-1 to TRBJ2-1; 8 bases fit TRBD2. The CDR3 length is 16 residues. The V gene end was trimmed by 6 bases and the J gene end by 0 bases; junction bases not matched to a gene: 10. The germline CDR1 and CDR2 sequences are DFQATT and SNEGSKA (reference sequence).

The chain employs TRBV4-3 and TRBJ2-3; no clear D gene. V lost 1 base and J 2 bases, leaving 10 bases between the germline ends. CDR1 and CDR2 (germline): LGHNA, YSLEER. The CDR3 has 15 amino acids. CDR3 nucleotide sequence: TGCGCCAGCAGCCAAGTTCTCTCTGACACAGATACGCAGTATTTT. The encoded protein is CASSQVLSDTDTQYF.

This clonotype was detected ten times or more. The V gene is TRBV7-2, the J gene TRBJ2-3; 8 bases line up with TRBD2. Losses at the gene ends were 5 bases for V and 3 bases for J; bases not matched to a gene: 13. CDR1 and CDR2 from the germline V gene are SGHTA and FQGNSA. This CDR3 is built from 17 residues. This CDR3 is CASSLLGAGGGTDTQYF. The CDR3 coding sequence is TGTGCCAGCAGCCTGCTTGGGGCGGGGGGTGGAACAGATACGCAGTATTTT.

This clonotype was seen a handful of times. The chain joins TRBV7-2 to TRBJ2-3; 9 bases match TRBD2. The CDR3 length is 16 residues. V trimming: 2 bases; J trimming: 7 bases; junction bases outside the gene matches: 10. Germline CDR1 SGHTA, CDR2 FQGNSA. The CDR3 DNA sequence: TGTGCCAGCAGCTTAATGCCGCGGGGGGGCCTCAATACGCAGTATTTT. Translating it yields CASSLMPRGGLNTQYF.